This T cell receptor (beta chain) was identified in a study of cytomegalovirus exposure and HLA in healthy donors. Findings and limits, study-wide: Three chains tied to CMV proved CMV antigen-specific in vitro. Whilst most TCR sequences proved rare, a subset of public TCRs occurred across many donors.

Regarding this clone: Its antigen remains unidentified.

The donors were members of the validation cohort comprising approximately 110 subjects, separate from the roughly 670-subject first cohort. Data came from immunoSEQ multiplex PCR; TCRdb stores just in-frame clones and leaves some out. The table records some 69,000 clones, roughly 96% of them present only once. The specimen was PBMCs. The TCR comes from a man between 18 and 35 years old in good health and CMV-seronegative.

CDR3 in amino acids: CASSRVKRGTGELFF. Written as DNA, the CDR3 is TGTGCCAGCAGCCGTGTGAAAAGGGGAACCGGGGAGCTGTTTTTT. This chain uses TRBV14 with TRBJ2-2; tentative D call: TRBD1 (5 bases). The germline V gene has CDR1 SGHDN and CDR2 FVKESK. V lost 4 bases and J lost 5, with 14 bases in between. The CDR3 sequence is 15 residues long.